This TCR beta chain was sequenced during a study of regulatory T cells in long-lasting Graves disease. Time point indicated: newly diagnosed GD, antithyroid drugs for less than 3 months. From PBMCs, RNA was extracted and then used to make the TCR library. American Thyroid Association guidelines defined how Graves' disease was diagnosed. TCR beta libraries were built with iRepertoire HTBI primers and Arm-PCR of CDR3 regions. TCRdb ran MiXCR on the multiplex PCR reads and lists one entry per CDR3 protein. This table has approximately 540,000 distinct CDR3 sequences, 12% appearing once. This clonotype was observed a few times. V gave up 0 bases and J gave up 8 bases; unmatched junction bases: 2. This CDR3 has 14 amino acids. From germline, CDR1 is KGHDR and CDR2 SFDVKD. These records were also assigned to another study, of T cells in Graves' hyperthyroidism and ophthalmopathy. This second study says: Newly diagnosed hyperthyroidism, duration under 2 months, in patients aged 18 to 65.

The clonotype originates from a woman in her thirties with Graves disease. The chain recombines TRBV24-1 with TRBJ2-4, with 8 bases matching TRBD2. The source was peripheral blood mononuclear cells (PBMCs), collected at new diagnosis, from a patient treated with antithyroid drugs. As DNA, the CDR3 is TGTGCCACCAGTGATTTGACTAGCGGAGACATTCAGTACTTC. Its protein product is CATSDLTSGDIQYF.